A selection of T cell receptor beta chains follows, all from one sample in a study of a mutant IDH1 vaccine in newly diagnosed glioma. No antigens are known for them. Here immunoSEQ multiplex PCR was the method, and the copy in TCRdb shows in-frame clones only, minus some. The sample shows under 65,000 clones, 80% of them seen only once. The sequencing here drew on PBMCs, taken from a glioma patient whose treatment included an IDH1 peptide vaccine. The origin of the receptors is a man aged 50 to 60 with glioma. CDR3s include the opening cysteine and the closing phenylalanine or tryptophan. A D gene is named only where the DNA matches it firmly. Part of the rows lack a size; the others show once, few, many or a class for expanded clones.

size	D	V	J	CDR3	DNA
-	-	TRBV27	TRBJ2-3	CASSTREMRDTQYF	TGTGCCAGCAGTACCCGGGAGATGCGAGATACGCAGTATTTT
-	-	TRBV28	TRBJ1-1	CASSFPRGRGAFF	TGTGCCAGCAGTTTCCCCCGGGGGAGGGGAGCTTTCTTT
-	-	TRBV4-2	TRBJ2-3	CASTGRADTQYF	TGTGCCAGCACCGGAAGGGCAGATACGCAGTATTTT
-	-	TRBV4-1	TRBJ2-5	CASSQGLKQETQYF	TGCGCCAGCAGCCAAGGTCTCAAGCAAGAGACCCAGTACTTC
-	TRBD1	TRBV6-5	TRBJ2-1	CASSLQGARWQFF	TGTGCCAGCAGCCTACAGGGGGCGAGGTGGCAGTTCTTC
few	-	TRBV11-3	TRBJ2-1	CASSLSGEINEQFF	TGTGCCAGCAGCTTATCGGGGGAGATCAATGAGCAGTTCTTC
few	-	TRBV28	TRBJ2-7	CASSLSGRSHEQYF	TGTGCCAGCAGTTTATCCGGGAGATCTCACGAGCAGTACTTC
-	TRBD1	TRBV19	TRBJ2-5	CASRTGEWETQYF	TGTGCCAGTAGGACAGGGGAATGGGAGACCCAGTACTTC
-	TRBD1	TRBV5-4	TRBJ2-5	CASSPQGAGEETQYF	TGTGCCAGCAGCCCACAGGGGGCAGGGGAAGAGACCCAGTACTTC
-	-	TRBV27	TRBJ2-7	CASSSGGSYEQYF	TGTGCCAGCAGTTCTGGGGGCTCCTACGAGCAGTACTTC
-	-	TRBV5-1	TRBJ1-4	CASSFTGTNEKLFF	TGCGCCAGCAGCTTCACAGGGACTAATGAAAAACTGTTTTTT
-	TRBD1	TRBV27	TRBJ2-2	CASSFLGQATNTGELFF	TGTGCCAGCAGTTTCTTAGGACAGGCCACGAACACCGGGGAGCTGTTTTTT
-	TRBD2	TRBV18	TRBJ2-7	CASSRAGGYEQYF	TGTGCCAGCTCACGAGCGGGAGGCTACGAGCAGTACTTC
-	-	TRBV7-9	TRBJ2-7	CASSLTSHEQYF	TGTGCCAGCAGCTTAACCAGTCACGAGCAGTACTTC
-	-	TRBV7-2	TRBJ1-2	CASSEGPVNYGYTF	TGTGCCAGCAGCGAGGGCCCAGTTAACTATGGCTACACCTTC
-	TRBD1	TRBV5-1	TRBJ2-7	CASSAVTSGQAWYEQYF	TGCGCCAGCAGCGCCGTAACCTCGGGACAGGCCTGGTACGAGCAGTACTTC
once	TRBD1	TRBV27	TRBJ1-1	CASSFEGATEAFF	TGTGCCAGCAGTTTTGAGGGGGCGACTGAAGCTTTCTTT
-	-	TRBV6-1	TRBJ2-3	CASALQTVLTDTQYF	TGTGCCAGCGCGCTTCAGACTGTCCTCACAGATACGCAGTATTTT
-	-	TRBV29-1	TRBJ2-1	CSAPGTYYNEQFF	TGCAGCGCCCCCGGGACATACTACAATGAGCAGTTCTTC
once	-	TRBV18	TRBJ2-5	CASSPGDVRETQYF	TGTGCCAGCTCCCCAGGAGATGTAAGGGAGACCCAGTACTTC
-	TRBD1	TRBV6-5	TRBJ2-5	CASSYPGQPETQYF	TGTGCCAGCAGTTACCCGGGACAGCCGGAGACCCAGTACTTC
-	-	TRBV19	TRBJ1-5	CASSRGVGDNQPQHF	TGTGCCAGTAGTAGGGGAGTGGGGGACAATCAGCCCCAGCATTTT
-	-	TRBV4-1	TRBJ1-4	CASSPETRRGEKLFF	TGCGCCAGCAGCCCAGAGACCCGGCGAGGTGAAAAACTGTTTTTT
few	-	TRBV19	TRBJ1-1	CASSTYSPRPNTEAFF	TGTGCCAGTAGTACCTACTCCCCGAGACCGAACACTGAAGCTTTCTTT
-	-	TRBV30	TRBJ1-2	CAWSVFSGHGYTF	TGTGCCTGGAGTGTATTCAGCGGTCATGGCTACACCTTC
few	-	TRBV4-1	TRBJ2-7	CASSQVRSSSYEQYF	TGCGCCAGCAGCCAAGTCAGGTCCAGCTCCTACGAGCAGTACTTC
-	-	TRBV5-1	TRBJ1-1	CASSLGQGHTEAFF	TGCGCCAGCAGCTTGGGGCAGGGACACACTGAAGCTTTCTTT
-	-	TRBV5-5	TRBJ1-3	CASSLKGQRTSGNTIYF	TGTGCCAGCAGCTTGAAGGGGCAAAGAACCTCTGGAAACACCATATATTTT
-	TRBD1	TRBV13	TRBJ1-2	CASSLDRGGGYTF	TGTGCCAGCAGCTTAGACAGGGGGGGTGGCTACACCTTC
-	-	TRBV5-4	TRBJ1-6	CASSLMPDSGKSPLHF	TGTGCCAGCAGCCTGATGCCTGATTCAGGGAAATCACCCCTCCACTTT
-	-	TRBV11-2	TRBJ2-1	CASSPTLRDSYNEQFF	TGTGCCAGCAGCCCCACCCTCCGGGACTCCTACAATGAGCAGTTCTTC
-	-	TRBV5-1	TRBJ2-2	CASKGAGELFF	TGCGCCAGCAAGGGGGCCGGGGAGCTGTTTTTT
-	TRBD1	TRBV11-3	TRBJ1-4	CASSLARTGGGEKLFF	TGTGCCAGCAGCTTGGCTAGGACAGGAGGAGGTGAAAAACTGTTTTTT
-	-	TRBV25-1	TRBJ1-2	CASSESDYYGYTF	TGTGCCAGCAGTGAATCCGACTACTATGGCTACACCTTC
-	-	TRBV5-6	TRBJ2-7	CASSATGSPYEQYF	TGTGCCAGCAGCGCCACCGGATCCCCCTACGAGCAGTACTTC
-	TRBD1	TRBV5-1	TRBJ2-1	CASSIGQGLDEQFF	TGCGCCAGCAGCATCGGACAGGGGCTGGATGAGCAGTTCTTC
-	-	TRBV6-5	TRBJ1-2	CASGRGEANYGYTF	TGTGCCAGCGGCAGGGGCGAAGCTAACTATGGCTACACCTTC
-	-	TRBV7-9	TRBJ1-2	CASSSLSPNTPNYGYTF	TGTGCCAGCAGCTCCTTATCACCCAACACTCCTAACTATGGCTACACCTTC
-	TRBD1	TRBV7-9	TRBJ2-1	CASSLLGQGYNEQFF	TGTGCCAGCAGCTTACTTGGACAGGGCTACAATGAGCAGTTCTTC
-	-	TRBV30	TRBJ1-6	CAWSVQGWDSPLHF	TGTGCCTGGAGTGTCCAGGGGTGGGATTCACCCCTCCACTTT
once	-	TRBV4-1	TRBJ2-7	CASSQVMDFQYEQYF	TGCGCCAGCAGCCAAGTTATGGACTTTCAGTACGAGCAGTACTTC
-	TRBD1	TRBV27	TRBJ2-1	CASSLSDRVDEQFF	TGTGCCAGCAGTTTATCGGACAGGGTAGATGAGCAGTTCTTC
few	-	TRBV19	TRBJ1-1	CASRYTETEAFF	TGTGCCAGTAGGTACACAGAAACTGAAGCTTTCTTT
once	-	TRBV11-1	TRBJ2-7	CASSPTGGDYEQYF	TGTGCCAGCAGCCCAACGGGTGGAGACTACGAGCAGTACTTC
-	-	TRBV7-9	TRBJ1-1	CASSLEFPGAFF	TGTGCCAGCAGCTTAGAGTTCCCTGGAGCTTTCTTT
-	TRBD1	TRBV7-2	TRBJ2-7	CASSLDRDNEQYF	TGTGCCAGCAGCTTGGACAGGGACAACGAGCAGTACTTC
-	TRBD1	TRBV9	TRBJ2-6	CASDGQGPPGANVLTF	TGTGCCAGCGACGGACAGGGCCCCCCTGGGGCCAACGTCCTGACTTTC
-	-	TRBV30	TRBJ2-7	CAWGLGLHFEQYF	TGTGCCTGGGGCTTAGGACTCCATTTCGAGCAGTACTTC
-	-	TRBV13	TRBJ2-5	CASSLETQETQYF	TGTGCCAGCAGCTTAGAGACCCAAGAGACCCAGTACTTC
-	TRBD1	TRBV2	TRBJ1-6	CASSGDRGLDSPLHF	TGTGCCAGCAGTGGGGACAGGGGGCTAGACTCACCCCTCCACTTT
-	TRBD1	TRBV30	TRBJ2-7	CAGRDRGPYEQYF	TGTGCCGGCCGGGACAGGGGGCCCTACGAGCAGTACTTC
-	-	TRBV6-1	TRBJ2-5	CASSERAGVETQYF	TGTGCCAGCAGTGAACGAGCAGGGGTAGAGACCCAGTACTTC